This T cell receptor beta chain appears in the sequencing data of a study of blood T cells in healthy people across ages. A sample-barcoded 5' primer and a J-beta primer mix were used in a second PCR of about 6 to 12 cycles. One entry per CDR3 protein, called by TCRdb with MiXCR from the 5' RACE reads. Altogether about 1.6 million distinct CDR3 sequences are present, 30% to 35% being singletons, with the ten largest covering around 10%. Looked up from germline, CDR1 is DFQATT and CDR2 is SNEGSKA (reference sequence). The CDR3 has 17 residues. V was clipped by 1 base and J by 0 bases; unmatched bases: 9.

The sequence derives from a woman in her twenties or thirties in good health. Material: blood. The gene calls are TRBV20-1 and TRBJ1-1; 9 bases align to TRBD1. The CDR3 sequence: CSARAPRGTGLNTEAFF. CDR3 coding DNA: TGCAGTGCTAGAGCTCCTCGCGGGACAGGGTTGAACACTGAAGCTTTCTTT.